The 19 T cell receptor beta chains below all came from one sample that was sequenced in a study of Ad26.COV2.S vaccination and SARS-CoV-2 variants. The assay was immunoSEQ multiplex PCR, and TCRdb's table has in-frame clones only and misses some. The sample holds some 250,000 clones; 85% to 90% are singletons and the top ten take around 10%. Described treatment: 19 received Ad26.COV2.S at low or high dose, single or two shots; roughly five received placebo; per-sample allocation not given. Day 63 after the first vaccine or placebo injection was the time point for sampling. Sample: peripheral blood, taken in a trial of Ad26.COV2.S vaccine versus placebo. Receptors were obtained from a person between 18 and 65 years old who received the Ad26.COV2.S COVID-19 vaccine or a placebo.

This chain uses TRBV18 with TRBJ2-5, with unresolved D. The CDR3 covers 14 residues. Germline V gene sequence: CDR1 KGHSH, CDR2 LQKENI. V lost 3 bases and J 0 bases, leaving 8 bases between the germline ends. DNA of the CDR3: TGTGCCAGCTCACCGGTCCAGGACCAAGAGACCCAGTACTTC. This codes for CASSPVQDQETQYF.

This chain connects TRBV5-4 to TRBJ2-3; a weak D match, TRBD1 (6 bases). CDR3 length equals 15 residues. Germline V lookup: CDR1 SGHNT, CDR2 YYREEE (reference sequence). V dropped 3 bases and J dropped 1 base, with 12 bases sitting between them. CDR3 sequence: CASSSNRDGTDTQYF. As DNA, the CDR3 is TGTGCCAGCAGCTCAAACAGGGATGGCACAGATACGCAGTATTTT.

A remark on this clone: Other DNA sequences in this sample translate to the same CDR3. This chain links TRBV9 with TRBJ2-5; TRBD2 agrees at 9 bases. The junction had 5 bases not matched to a gene; V was cut back by 0 bases and J by 5 bases. Germline-derived CDR1 and CDR2 are SGDLS and YYNGEE. The CDR3 length is 15 residues. The CDR3 loop is CASSVDGGGAETQYF. CDR3 nucleotides: TGTGCCAGCAGCGTAGATGGCGGGGGGGCGGAGACCCAGTACTTC.

The chain uses TRBV7-3 and TRBJ1-5; maybe TRBD1 (5 bases). CDR3 size: 13 residues. Germline CDR1 reads SGHTA; CDR2 reads FQGTGA. Trimming left V 1 base short and J 7 bases short, with 8 bases between. CDR3 protein: CASSLMQGQPQHF. The CDR3 region has the DNA TGTGCCAGCAGCTTAATGCAGGGCCAGCCCCAGCATTTT.

This clone has just one count. This CDR3 reads CAISESVTAQYF. In DNA form, the CDR3 reads TGTGCCATCAGTGAGTCGGTAACGGCCCAGTACTTC. This chain joins TRBV10-3 and TRBJ2-5; the D is unclear. There are 12 residues in the CDR3. The V and J ends lost 0 bases and 9 bases respectively, with 8 bases between them. Germline CDR1 is ENHRY and CDR2 is SYGVKD.

The chain employs TRBV19 and TRBJ1-1, with D possibly matching TRBD1 (5 bases). Germline CDR1 reads LNHDA; CDR2 reads SQIVND (reference sequence). This CDR3 is built from 13 residues. V lost 6 bases to trimming and J lost 1 base, with 9 bases between them. The CDR3 loop is CASRGRGNTEAFF. Written as DNA, the CDR3 is TGTGCCAGTAGGGGACGGGGGAACACTGAAGCTTTCTTT.

V gene TRBV27 combines with J gene TRBJ2-1; D unresolved. The length of the CDR3 is 14 residues. Trimming took 4 bases from V and 2 from J, leaving 9 bases between them. Germline-derived CDR1 and CDR2 are MNHEY and SMNVEV (reference sequence). The CDR3 spells CASSYSETYNEQFF. CDR3 sequence (DNA): TGTGCCAGCAGTTACAGCGAAACCTACAATGAGCAGTTCTTC.

The chain couples TRBV28 to TRBJ2-1; D not certain. The CDR3 has 14 residues. V was clipped by 6 bases and J by 0 bases, with 9 bases between them. Germline assignment: CDR1 MDHEN and CDR2 SYDVKM. The CDR3 sequence is CASRVQSSYNEQFF. In nucleotides, the CDR3 is TGTGCCAGCAGGGTCCAAAGCTCCTACAATGAGCAGTTCTTC.

V gene TRBV30 combines with J gene TRBJ2-7, with D maybe TRBD1 (5 bases). There are 11 residues in the CDR3. The V gene's germline CDR1 is GTSNPN and CDR2 SVGIG (reference sequence). Trimming took off 5 bases at V and 9 bases at J, with 14 bases between the two ends. CDR3 nucleotides: TGTGCCTGGTCTTCAGGGAATGCGCAGTACTTC. Amino acids: CAWSSGNAQYF.

The chain recombines TRBV3-1 (or the pseudogene TRBV3-2) with TRBJ2-7; the match to TRBD2 covers 9 bases. The CDR3 spans 17 residues. Germline CDR1 and CDR2: LGHDT and YNNKEL (reference sequence). V lost 0 bases and J lost 12; bases outside the gene matches: 18. This CDR3 is CASSQEGASGVPRVTYF. DNA of the CDR3: TGTGCCAGCAGCCAAGAGGGAGCTAGCGGGGTTCCGCGTGTAACGTACTTC.

The gene calls are TRBV25-1 and TRBJ2-5; the match to TRBD1 covers 7 bases. Germline assignment: CDR1 MGHDK and CDR2 SYGVNS. V lost 4 bases to trimming and J lost 5 bases; unmatched junction nucleotides: 7. This CDR3 has 14 residues. CDR3 bases: TGTGCCAGCAGTGGAGGGGGCGCGTGGGAGACCCAGTACTTC. This gives the protein CASSGGGAWETQYF.

The chain links TRBV19 to TRBJ1-5, with D uncertain. Germline CDR1 and CDR2: LNHDA and SQIVND (reference sequence). The length of the CDR3 is 15 residues. Trimming cost V 7 bases and J 2 bases, with 15 bases left between them. The CDR3 coding sequence is TGTGCCAGTACTACCGCCGGTAGCGGCAATCAGCCCCAGCATTTT. This codes for CASTTAGSGNQPQHF.

This chain uses TRBV25-1 with TRBJ2-3, with D possibly being TRBD2 (5 bases). The CDR3 has 13 amino acids. V was trimmed by 6 bases and J by 4 bases, leaving 11 bases between them. The germline CDR1 and CDR2 sequences are MGHDK and SYGVNS. The DNA for the CDR3 is TGTGCCAGCAGACGAACGGGATCAGATACGCAGTATTTT. Its translation: CASRRTGSDTQYF.

The gene calls are TRBV6-1 and TRBJ1-3, with D possibly matching TRBD1 (6 bases). Germline values: CDR1 MNHNS, CDR2 SASEGT. This CDR3 has 17 amino acids. Deletions cut 2 bases from V and 0 bases from J, with 14 bases between. As DNA, the CDR3 is TGTGCCAGCAGTGAATGGGGGCAGGGCGACTCTGGAAACACCATATATTTT. Encoded protein: CASSEWGQGDSGNTIYF.

The V gene is TRBV4-3, the J gene TRBJ2-7; 9 bases line up with TRBD2. V lost 1 base and J lost 4; bases outside the gene matches: 2. CDR3 size: 14 residues. Germline lookup yields CDR1 LGHNA and CDR2 YSLEER. Here the CDR3 reads CASSQGAGGYEQYF. CDR3 coding DNA: TGCGCCAGCAGCCAAGGGGCGGGAGGGTACGAGCAGTACTTC.

This clone was seen just once. The V call is TRBV12-3 or TRBV12-4, the J call TRBJ2-3, with no clear D. The V and J ends lost 3 bases and 0 bases respectively, with 4 bases between them. The CDR3 has 13 residues. CDR3 bases: TGTGCCAGCAGTTTTAGGAGCACAGATACGCAGTATTTT. Its translation is CASSFRSTDTQYF.

The chain recombines TRBV7-2 with TRBJ1-1; maybe TRBD1 (5 bases). Germline CDR1 and CDR2: SGHTA and FQGNSA. This CDR3 is 13 amino acids long. V was trimmed by 6 bases and J by 8 bases, leaving 16 bases between them. The chain's CDR3 is CASSFPGRVEAFF. The CDR3 DNA reads TGTGCCAGCAGTTTCCCGGGCAGGGTCGAAGCTTTCTTT.

The chain joins TRBV3-1 (or the pseudogene TRBV3-2) to TRBJ1-2; no reliable D call. CDR1 and CDR2 (germline): LGHDT, YNNKEL (reference sequence). This CDR3 spans 15 amino acids. V was clipped by 0 bases and J by 0 bases, with 8 bases between them. As DNA, the CDR3 is TGTGCCAGCAGCCAAGATCAGCAAGCTAACTATGGCTACACCTTC. This encodes CASSQDQQANYGYTF.

This clone showed up just once. The chain employs TRBV13 and TRBJ2-5; tentatively, D is TRBD1 (5 bases). From germline, CDR1 is PRHDT and CDR2 FYEKMQ (reference sequence). The CDR3 contains 14 residues. V gave up 0 bases and J gave up 5 bases, with 10 bases separating them. The CDR3 reads CASSLGKGLETQYF. The CDR3, as DNA: TGTGCCAGCAGCTTAGGAAAGGGGCTGGAGACCCAGTACTTC. Based on the CDR3 plus reference TRBV13 and TRBJ2-5, the full variable domain is AAGVIQSPRHLIKEKRETATLKCYPIPRHDTVYWYQQGPGQDPQFLISFYEKMQSDKGSIPDRFSAQQFSDYHSELNMSSLELGDSALYFCASSLGKGLETQYFGPGTRLLVL.